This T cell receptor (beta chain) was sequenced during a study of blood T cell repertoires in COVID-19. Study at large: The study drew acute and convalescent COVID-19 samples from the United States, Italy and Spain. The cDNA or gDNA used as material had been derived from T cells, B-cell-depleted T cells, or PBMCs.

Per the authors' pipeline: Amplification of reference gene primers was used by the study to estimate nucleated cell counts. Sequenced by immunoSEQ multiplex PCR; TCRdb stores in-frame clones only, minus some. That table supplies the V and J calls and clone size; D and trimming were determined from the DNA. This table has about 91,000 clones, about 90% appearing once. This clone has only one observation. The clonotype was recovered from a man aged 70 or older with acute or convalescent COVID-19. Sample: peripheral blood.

CDR3 coding DNA: TGCAGCGTTCCGGGACAGGGGGACACTGAAGCTTTCTTT. Its protein product is CSVPGQGDTEAFF. J is TRBJ1-1 and V is TRBV29-1; 11 bases line up with TRBD1. V was clipped by 5 bases and J by 3 bases; unmatched bases: 2. Per the germline V gene, CDR1 is SQVTM and CDR2 is ANQGSEA. The CDR3 runs 13 residues.